Shown below are 22 T cell receptor beta chains from a single sample sequenced in a study of shared clonotypes between healthy human individuals (dated by TCRdb to 2020 to 2021). Library preparation used the immunoSEQ multiplex PCR assay. Sourced from immuneACCESS, this table was stored by TCRdb with only in-frame sequences that have V and J called. A share of the clones is absent; for the studies checked, an unresolved V gene accounts for under half, and the remainder has no known explanation. Present in this sample are fewer than 600,000 clones, roughly four fifths of which were seen just once. Of the sample, approximately 12% is held by the ten largest clones. The sequencing sample was made of PBMCs. All receptors derive from a woman aged 40 to 49 in good health. Some clones in this sample may be carry-over from other donors' samples.

Turning to this clone: This may arise from a read error, as a much more abundant clone is one base away. This same CDR3 is encoded by further DNA sequences in the sample. V gene TRBV11-2 combines with J gene TRBJ2-1; D may be TRBD1 or TRBD2 (5 bases each). The CDR3 has 14 residues. Trimming shortened V by 5 bases and J by 4 bases, and 12 bases separated the two germline ends. From germline, CDR1 is SGHAT and CDR2 FQNNGV. This CDR3 reads CASSPGQPYNEQFF. CDR3 sequence (DNA): TGTGCCAGCAGCCCGGGGCAGCCATACAATGAGCAGTTCTTC.

The gene calls are TRBV7-2 and TRBJ1-1, with D unclear. V lost 1 base, J lost 1 base, and 22 bases lay in between. The germline gives CDR1 SGHTA, CDR2 FQGNSA. The CDR3 spans 19 residues. This chain's CDR3 is CASSLVRQALGMKNTEAFF. In DNA, the CDR3 is TGTGCCAGCAGCTTAGTCCGGCAGGCCTTAGGGATGAAGAACACTGAAGCTTTCTTT.

The CDR3 sequence: CASRVQLHSNQPQHF. DNA of the CDR3: TGTGCCAGCAGAGTACAGCTACATAGCAATCAGCCCCAGCATTTT. The J gene is TRBJ1-5, the V gene TRBV6-5, with D unclear. CDR1 is MNHEY, CDR2 SVGAGI, per germline. The CDR3 runs to 15 residues. V lost 6 bases and J 0 bases, leaving 12 bases between the germline ends.

This clone was recorded only once. At one end the junction does not follow the germline gene, possibly because of a read error. The gene calls are TRBV6-8 and TRBJ2-6; 11 nucleotides line up with TRBD1. Germline CDR1 is MNHGY and CDR2 is SAAAGT. This CDR3 region has 19 residues. As DNA, the CDR3 is TGTGCCAGCAGCTACTGGACAGGGGGCCTTCACTCTGGGGCCAACGTCCTGACTTTC. Its protein product is CASSYWTGGLHSGANVLTF.

The rearrangement links TRBV6-9 to TRBJ1-5, with 9 bases aligning to TRBD1. V gave up 4 bases and J gave up 6 bases; unmatched junction bases: 13. The CDR3 contains 17 residues. In germline, CDR1 is MNHGY, CDR2 SVAAGI. DNA of the CDR3: TGTGCCAGCAGTTGGAGGGGGGACAGGGAATTAGGTCAGCCCCAGCATTTT. This codes for CASSWRGDRELGQPQHF.

As to this clone: Distinct nucleotide sequences in the sample also encode this CDR3. This chain uses TRBV29-1 with TRBJ1-1; tentatively, D is TRBD1 (5 bases). The V end lost 3 bases, the J end lost 5 bases, and 13 bases lay between the germline ends. The CDR3 consists of 13 residues. Germline CDR1 reads SQVTM; CDR2 reads ANQGSEA. CDR3 amino acids: CSVESGGNTEAFF. In DNA, the CDR3 is TGCAGCGTTGAGTCGGGGGGAAATACTGAAGCTTTCTTT. The variable domain in full, with the rest retrieved from reference TRBV29-1 and TRBJ1-1, is SAVISQKPSRDICQRGTSLTIQCQVDSQVTMMFWYRQQPGQSLTLIATANQGSEATYESGFVIDKFPISRPNLTFSTLTVSNMSPEDSSIYLCSVESGGNTEAFFGQGTRLTVV.

This chain uses TRBV20-1 with TRBJ2-3; possible D gene TRBD2, 6 bases. V was shortened by 6 bases and J by 6 bases, with 7 bases between the two germline ends. Germline assignment: CDR1 DFQATT and CDR2 SNEGSKA (reference sequence). This CDR3 is built from 10 residues. This chain's CDR3 is CSARGDTQYF. DNA for the CDR3: TGCAGTGCACGGGGGGATACGCAGTATTTT.

V usage is TRBV7-3 and J usage is TRBJ2-5; possible D gene TRBD2, 6 bases. Trimming stripped 6 bases from V and 9 bases from J, with 17 bases between. The germline V gene has CDR1 SGHTA and CDR2 FQGTGA. This CDR3 comprises 13 residues. Written as DNA, the CDR3 is TGTGCCAGCAGTCCTTCCCCTTGGGAGGCCCAGTACTTC. Translation gives CASSPSPWEAQYF. The whole variable domain, filled in from reference TRBV7-3 and TRBJ2-5, reads GAGVSQTPSNKVTEKGKYVELRCDPISGHTALYWYRQSLGQGPEFLIYFQGTGAADDSGLPNDRFFAVRPEGSVSTLKIQRTERGDSAVYLCASSPSPWEAQYFGPGTRLLVL.

This chain connects TRBV4-1 to TRBJ2-5, with D perhaps matching TRBD2 (5 bases). The DNA end favors TRBJ2-7, so the J call may be wrong. This CDR3 has 15 residues. The germline V gene has CDR1 MGHRA and CDR2 YSYEKL. CDR3 protein: CASSQERGLSYEQYF. CDR3 nucleotides: TGCGCCAGCAGCCAAGAGCGAGGGTTATCCTACGAGCAGTACTTC.

This clone was counted between two and nine times. The CDR3 loop is CATSRRTGGVGYTF. The DNA of the CDR3 is TGTGCCACCAGCAGACGAACCGGGGGAGTGGGCTACACCTTC. The chain uses TRBV15 and TRBJ1-2; D may be TRBD1 (5 bases). The germline V gene has CDR1 LNHNV and CDR2 YYDKDF (reference sequence). The germline V and J ends were trimmed by 2 bases and 8 bases, with 15 bases remaining between them. The CDR3 length is 14 residues.

The chain is built from TRBV28 and TRBJ1-2; 8 nucleotides align to TRBD1. Germline loops: CDR1 MDHEN, CDR2 SYDVKM. The CDR3 contains 17 residues. The ends lost 1 base at V and 6 bases at J; junction bases unmatched: 13. CDR3 amino acids: CASSLYRDRKDPDGYTF. CDR3 sequence (DNA): TGTGCCAGCAGTTTATATCGGGACAGGAAGGATCCGGATGGCTACACCTTC.

This clone was detected only once. The CDR3 sequence is CASSPVHLKNSPLHF. CDR3 in DNA: TGTGCCAGCAGTCCGGTCCACCTCAAAAATTCACCCCTCCACTTT. The V call is TRBV28, the J call TRBJ1-6; D not certain. This CDR3 has 15 amino acids. V lost 5 bases and J lost 7, with 15 bases in between. CDR1 is MDHEN and CDR2 is SYDVKM in the germline V gene.

A word on this clone: Within the sample, other DNA sequences also encode this same CDR3. The gene calls are TRBV30 and TRBJ2-7; TRBD1 matches at 8 bases. Germline values: CDR1 GTSNPN, CDR2 SVGIG (reference sequence). The CDR3 totals 14 residues. Trimming cost V 2 bases and J 3 bases; bases outside gene matches: 6. This chain's CDR3 is CAWSMRGQGYEQYF. The DNA of the CDR3 is TGTGCCTGGAGTATGCGCGGACAGGGCTACGAGCAGTACTTC.

This sequence joins TRBV10-3 and TRBJ1-2, with TRBD1 as a possible D gene (5 bases). V was clipped by 2 bases and J by 7 bases, with 14 bases between them. The germline V gene encodes CDR1 ENHRY and CDR2 SYGVKD. The CDR3 length is 14 residues. The CDR3 protein is CAISEEGLLGGYTF. The DNA of the CDR3 is TGTGCCATCAGTGAGGAGGGACTGCTCGGTGGCTACACCTTC.

The chain joins TRBV1 to TRBJ2-3; no check of the table's D call, TRBD2, against the DNA was made. TRBV1 is termed a pseudogene. This CDR3 is built from 11 residues. CDR3 bases: TGCACCAGCAGCCTCGGAGATACGCAGTATTTT. Protein product: CTSSLGDTQYF.

Many counts were recorded for this clone. The rearrangement links TRBV10-3 to TRBJ1-5; D may be TRBD1 (5 bases). The CDR3 has 14 residues. The V end lost 4 bases, the J end lost 11 bases, and 18 bases lay between the germline ends. Germline assignment: CDR1 ENHRY and CDR2 SYGVKD. In nucleotides, the CDR3 is TGTGCCATCAGTGCCGGGACGGGCGCGGAGGCCCAGCATTTT. It codes for CAISAGTGAEAQHF.

This CDR3 reads CAWSSGTGSYEQYF. CDR3 sequence (DNA): TGTGCCTGGAGTTCCGGGACGGGCTCCTACGAGCAGTACTTC. The chain uses TRBV30 and TRBJ2-7, with D possibly being TRBD1 or TRBD2 (5 bases each). Germline lookup yields CDR1 GTSNPN and CDR2 SVGIG (reference sequence). V was trimmed by 2 bases and J by 0 bases, leaving 11 bases between them. The CDR3 is made up of 14 amino acids.

The chain combines TRBV4-2 with TRBJ2-3; D remains unclear. Germline CDR1 and CDR2: LGHNA and YNFKEQ. V lost 0 bases and J 1 base, leaving 5 bases between the germline ends. CDR3 length: 14 residues. CDR3 bases: TGTGCCAGCAGCCAAGAGACTGGCACAGATACGCAGTATTTT. The encoded protein is CASSQETGTDTQYF.

The chain employs TRBV4-1 and TRBJ2-1, with 10 bases lining up with TRBD2. This CDR3 is built from 15 residues. Germline CDR1 and CDR2: MGHRA and YSYEKL. Losses at the gene ends were 1 base for V and 6 bases for J; bases not matched to a gene: 3. Here the CDR3 DNA reads TGCGCCAGCAGCCAAGTAGCGGGAGGCATCAATGAGCAGTTCTTC. Amino acids: CASSQVAGGINEQFF.

As concerns this clone: A far larger clone is only one base removed, so a read error is likely. Other DNA sequences in this sample translate to the same CDR3. The genes are TRBV5-6 and TRBJ1-1, with 7 bases fitting TRBD1. Germline CDR1 reads SGHDT; CDR2 reads YYEEEE. With 1 base clipped from V and 8 bases from J, the junction kept 11 bases outside the gene matches. This CDR3 is 15 amino acids long. CDR3 DNA: TGTGCCAGCAGCTTGCTCCCAGGGGGGGGCACCGAAGCTTTCTTT. Its protein product is CASSLLPGGGTEAFF.

This chain links TRBV19 with TRBJ2-7, with TRBD2 matching over 10 bases. The CDR3 covers 14 residues. After removal of 6 bases from V and 6 bases from J, the junction contained 8 bases not matched to a gene. From germline, CDR1 is LNHDA and CDR2 SQIVND (reference sequence). The CDR3: CASRGLAGATEQYF. The CDR3 DNA sequence: TGTGCCAGTAGGGGCCTAGCGGGAGCAACCGAGCAGTACTTC.

V gene TRBV7-6 combines with J gene TRBJ2-2, with 8 bases lining up with TRBD2. V was pared by 5 bases and J by 0 bases, with 5 bases of the junction left unmatched. The CDR3 spans 16 residues. Looked up from germline, CDR1 is SGHVS and CDR2 is FNYEAQ. The CDR3 region has the DNA TGTGCCAGCAGCCCCTTAGCGGGGTCGAACACCGGGGAGCTGTTTTTT. This codes for CASSPLAGSNTGELFF.